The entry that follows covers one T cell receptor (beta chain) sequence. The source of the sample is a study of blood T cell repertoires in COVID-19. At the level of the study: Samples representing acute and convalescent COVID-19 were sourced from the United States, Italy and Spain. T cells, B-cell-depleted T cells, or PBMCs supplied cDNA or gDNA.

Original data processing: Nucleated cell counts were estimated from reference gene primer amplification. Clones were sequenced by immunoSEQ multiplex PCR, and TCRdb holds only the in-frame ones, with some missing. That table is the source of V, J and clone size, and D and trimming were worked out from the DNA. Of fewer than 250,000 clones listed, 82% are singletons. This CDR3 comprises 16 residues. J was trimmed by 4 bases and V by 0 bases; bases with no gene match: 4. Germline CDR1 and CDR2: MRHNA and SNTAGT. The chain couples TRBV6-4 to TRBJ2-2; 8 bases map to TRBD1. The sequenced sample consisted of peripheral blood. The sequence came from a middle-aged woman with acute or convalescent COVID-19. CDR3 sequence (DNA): TGTGCCAGCAGTGACTCCCCAGGGGGCGGCACCGGGGAGCTGTTTTTT. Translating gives CASSDSPGGGTGELFF.